This record covers a single TCR beta chain. Antigen specificity is unknown. TCR beta was sequenced from UMI-tagged 5' RACE libraries. TCRdb re-called the 5' RACE reads; every CDR3 protein appears as one record, without DNA. The sample holds more than 6,500 distinct CDR3 sequences. The data are from a study of human CD8 memory T cell subsets. Study-wide points: The study sequenced T cell receptor beta chains and no other chains. Stem-like memory T cell repertoires overlapped minimally with precursor exhausted T cell repertoires.

The CDR3 sequence is 16 residues long. Progenitor exhausted-like CD8+ memory cells (TPEX) were CCR7+ PD-1+ TIGIT+. What supplied the PBMC was buffy coats of healthy donors. In each subset, RNA was taken from duplicate vials, each of under 190,000 sorted CD8+ T cells. J is TRBJ2-7 and V is TRBV12-3 or TRBV12-4; without DNA, the TCRdb call of TRBD2 cannot be checked. Source material: CD8+ T cells from PBMCs. This TCR derives from a human donor in good health. The chain's CDR3 is CASSPVIAGGGYEQYF.